Listed below are T cell receptor beta chains from one sample, sequenced in a study of beta chain features in type 1 diabetes. Sequenced by immunoSEQ multiplex PCR; TCRdb stores in-frame clones only, minus some. This sample has roughly 160,000 clones, with roughly 8% found just once. The sequenced sample was central memory CD4+ T cells from blood. All receptors derive from a woman aged 18-35 years with type 1 diabetes. The CDR3 runs from the conserved cysteine through the conserved F or W. The D gene is left open where the match is weak. Where a row states a size, it is once, few, many or the class of an expanded clone; other rows omit it.

v_call: TRBV7-8; j_call: TRBJ1-5; d_call: NA; clone_size: NA; cdr3_length: 14; cdr3_nt: TGTGCCAGCAGCACCTCGCAGGGGTCCTTGACCCAGCATTTT; cdr3_aa: CASSTSQGSLTQHF
v_call: TRBV18; j_call: TRBJ1-2; d_call: TRBD1; clone_size: NA; cdr3_length: 17; cdr3_nt: TGTGCCAGCTCATACCGAGGGGCCGGGACAGCTAACTATGGCTACACCTTC; cdr3_aa: CASSYRGAGTANYGYTF
v_call: TRBV7-9; j_call: TRBJ2-7; d_call: NA; clone_size: many; cdr3_length: 13; cdr3_nt: TGTGCCAGCAGCTTAACTCACGGTTACGAGCAGTACTTC; cdr3_aa: CASSLTHGYEQYF
v_call: TRBV5-8; j_call: TRBJ2-5; d_call: TRBD2; clone_size: few; cdr3_length: 15; cdr3_nt: TGTGCCTTCCGGCGGGGGTTGCGGGTCCAAGAGACCCAGTACTTC; cdr3_aa: CAFRRGLRVQETQYF
v_call: TRBV5-1; j_call: TRBJ2-7; d_call: TRBD1; clone_size: few; cdr3_length: 15; cdr3_nt: TGCGCCAGCAGCATTAGGACAGGTAGCTCCTACGAGCAGTACTTC; cdr3_aa: CASSIRTGSSYEQYF
v_call: TRBV6-5; j_call: TRBJ2-4; d_call: NA; clone_size: NA; cdr3_length: 16; cdr3_nt: TGTGCCAGCAGTTACGGCGGGGAACTAGCCAAAAACATTCAGTACTTC; cdr3_aa: CASSYGGELAKNIQYF
v_call: TRBV7-9; j_call: TRBJ2-1; d_call: NA; clone_size: NA; cdr3_length: 12; cdr3_nt: TGTGCCAGCAGCTTACAACTCAATGAGCAGTTCTTC; cdr3_aa: CASSLQLNEQFF
v_call: TRBV5-1; j_call: TRBJ2-7; d_call: TRBD2; clone_size: NA; cdr3_length: 15; cdr3_nt: TGCGCCAGCAGCGATACTAGCGGGCTCCCCTACGAGCAGTACTTC; cdr3_aa: CASSDTSGLPYEQYF
v_call: TRBV4-1; j_call: TRBJ1-2; d_call: NA; clone_size: few; cdr3_length: 14; cdr3_nt: TGCGCCAGCAGCCCGGAAGGAGGGCTCTATGGCTACACCTTC; cdr3_aa: CASSPEGGLYGYTF
v_call: TRBV7-9; j_call: TRBJ1-4; d_call: NA; clone_size: few; cdr3_length: 13; cdr3_nt: TGTGCCAGCAGCTTAGGGGAGTTGGAAAAACTGTTTTTT; cdr3_aa: CASSLGELEKLFF